This TCR beta chain emerged from a study of blood T cell repertoires in COVID-19. Study background: Acute and convalescent COVID-19 samples came from the United States, Italy and Spain. T cells, B-cell-depleted T cells, or PBMCs supplied cDNA or gDNA.

Across fewer than 25 US areas, participants ranged in age from roughly 18 to 95 years. Each recovered donor of Cohort 3 presented with two negative PCRs, clearance, or symptom resolution. Assay: immunoSEQ multiplex PCR; the TCRdb copy retains only in-frame clones and omits some. Of around 300,000 clones listed, 86% are singletons. The CDR3 has 16 residues. CDR1 and CDR2 from the germline V gene are SGHTS and YDEGEE. Trimming cost V 6 bases and J 5 bases; bases outside gene matches: 14. This clone was counted between two and nine times. The material sequenced was PBMCs or T cells enriched from blood (not recorded which). The genes are TRBV5-8 and TRBJ1-5, with TRBD1 matching 7 bases. The TCR was taken from a woman aged 18-29 years who had recovered from COVID-19. CDR3: CASMIPRQGEDQPQHF. The CDR3 region has the DNA TGTGCCAGCATGATCCCCCGACAGGGAGAAGATCAGCCCCAGCATTTT.